This entry features one T cell receptor beta chain sequence. Germline loops: CDR1 LNHDA, CDR2 SQIVND (reference sequence). The length of the CDR3 is 15 residues. Trimming took 5 bases from V and 0 from J, leaving 13 bases between them. The repertoire was sequenced with immunoSEQ multiplex PCR; TCRdb's copy has only in-frame clones and lacks some. The repertoire holds around 130,000 clones, roughly 90% seen once, with roughly 3.7% in the top ten. The source of the sample is a study of blood T cell repertoires in COVID-19. About the study: Sites in the United States, Italy and Spain provided acute and convalescent COVID-19 samples. Nucleic acid was either cDNA or gDNA, and it came from T cells, B-cell-depleted T cells, or PBMCs.

The gene calls are TRBV19 and TRBJ1-2, with D possibly matching TRBD1 (6 bases). Sequencing input: peripheral blood. The sequence was obtained from a man aged 50-60 years with active COVID-19. CDR3: CASSSARGANYGYTF. CDR3 nucleotides: TGTGCCAGTAGTTCGGCCAGGGGAGCTAACTATGGCTACACCTTC.